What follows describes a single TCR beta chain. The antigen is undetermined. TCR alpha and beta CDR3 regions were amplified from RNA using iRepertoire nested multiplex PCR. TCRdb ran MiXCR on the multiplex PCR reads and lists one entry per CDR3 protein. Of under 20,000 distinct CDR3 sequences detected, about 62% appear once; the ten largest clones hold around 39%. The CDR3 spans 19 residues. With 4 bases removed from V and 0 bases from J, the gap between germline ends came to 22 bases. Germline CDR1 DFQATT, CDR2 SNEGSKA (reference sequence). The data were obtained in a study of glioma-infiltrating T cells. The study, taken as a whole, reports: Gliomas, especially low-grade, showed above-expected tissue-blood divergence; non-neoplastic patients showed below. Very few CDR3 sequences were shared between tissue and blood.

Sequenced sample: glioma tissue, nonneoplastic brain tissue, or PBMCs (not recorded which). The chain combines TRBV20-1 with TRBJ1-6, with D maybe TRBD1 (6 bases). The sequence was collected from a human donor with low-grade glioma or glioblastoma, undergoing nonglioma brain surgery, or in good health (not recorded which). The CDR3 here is CSAILHRVGFSSYNSPLHF. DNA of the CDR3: TGCAGTGCTATATTACACAGGGTGGGATTTAGCTCCTATAATTCACCCCTCCACTTT.